The sequence of this T cell receptor (beta chain) was determined in a study of blood T cell repertoires in COVID-19. Overall study: The cDNA or gDNA used as material had been derived from T cells, B-cell-depleted T cells, or PBMCs.

In the original processing: Estimation of nucleated cell counts was performed using reference gene primer amplification. The protocol was immunoSEQ multiplex PCR, while the TCRdb copy is restricted to in-frame clones and leaves out a portion. That table furnishes V, J and clone size, whereas the DNA furnished D and trimming. The sample yields more than 85,000 clones, 85% seen once. Sequenced input: peripheral blood. The receptor's source is an elderly man with acute or convalescent COVID-19.

The CDR3 region has the DNA TGTGCCAGTAGTGCCGGTAGCTACAATGAGCAGTTCTTC. It codes for CASSAGSYNEQFF. The V call is TRBV19, the J call TRBJ2-1; no reliable D call. Trimming removed 5 bases from V and 3 bases from J, with 8 bases in between. CDR3 length: 13 amino acids. In germline, CDR1 is LNHDA, CDR2 SQIVND (reference sequence).